What follows is one TCR beta chain and its context. Its antigen is currently not known. Per-nucleotide qualities are absent, and no much larger clonotype sits a single base away. These data originate in a study of human T cells and chemical hapten exposure (dated by TCRdb to 2020 to 2023). Regarding the complete study: For sensitization, 2% DPC in acetone was applied to an approximately 2 cm by approximately 2 cm area of upper inner arm skin. Blood samples were taken from patients before sensitization (week 0) and at 2, 6 and about 24 weeks after DPC sensitization. Patch testing was performed on the upper back with Finn chambers containing 0.01% DPC, and the patch tests were scored after 6 days according to International Contact Dermatitis Research Group standards. Weekly therapeutic DPC doses were additionally applied to the scalp of patients throughout the approximately 25-week study period. This study followed changes in the peripheral blood TCR repertoire in vivo during primary and secondary sensitization of alopecia patients to the hapten diphenylcyclopropenone (DPC). Alopecia areata with under or over 50% scalp involvement, alopecia totalis and alopecia universalis were represented in the patient cohort, which was mostly female. The libraries were sequenced as a pool, and the TCR yield per sample differed mostly because of small variations in library volumes within the pool. Some 29 alopecia patients provided blood for TCR sequencing at one to four time points (pre-sensitization, 2, 6 and 24 weeks).

Explained via the paper, the time point label denotes: pre-sensitization, week 0. Taken with the paper, the label for treatment or condition translates to: therapeutic diphenylcyclopropenone sensitization with weekly scalp DPC. At each patch-test visit, blood was drawn before the patch test was applied. Eligible patients were aged 18 to 70, diagnosed with alopecia, deemed suitable for DPC therapy, and excluded if pregnant. Total RNA was extracted from unfractionated whole blood that had been collected in Tempus Blood RNA tubes. Points the paper makes about the study in general: The number of TCRs above 1 in 1000 frequency did not change with DPC sensitization; there was no evidence of global repertoire structure alterations. All patients had alopecia, a presumed autoimmune disease, so their immune response might differ from that of healthy individuals. Patch test score was positively correlated with the number of PT1 expanded TCRs, with significance at thresholds 8, 16 and 32 but not at 4. Expanded TCRs formed significantly more large CDR3 similarity clusters than pre-sensitization or healthy control sets, consistent with antigen-driven responses. Repeated subsampling changed both the strength of the expansion versus patch-test correlation and the threshold at which the correlation became significant.

Trimming leaves V shorter by 1 base and J shorter by 2 bases, with the junction holding 4 bases beyond the gene matches. CDR1 MNHEY and CDR2 SVGEGT are derived from the germline V gene. The CDR3, from cysteine to phenylalanine, totals 16 residues. Only CDR3 DNA remains: 48 bases, in frame from the first base. Preparation of the library involved RACE. The sample was run on a NextSeq 500. During library preparation, unique molecular identifiers were attached to individual cDNA molecules so that TCRs could be counted in a quantitative, reproducible way. Both TCR alpha and TCR beta chains were sequenced from each blood RNA sample. Processing in the source paper ran as follows. The median number of TCRs per sample was approximately 96,000, ranging from about 23,224 to 690,600. V, J and CDR3 annotation of the TCR reads was carried out using the Decombinator software suite. For PS versus PT1 abundance plots, all samples were subsampled to the same number of TCRs (28,000). TCRs were defined as expanded if absent before sensitization and observed at least eight times at the 2-week time point. The public reads were reanalyzed by TCRdb: fastp trimming at Q25, MiXCR alignment, in-frame beta chains only. Rows merge per CDR3 protein into single entries with the most common DNA and genes. For this entry, the V and J calls and clone size follow TCRdb and not the study's own pipeline. Recorded for this sample are 50,000 to 70,000 distinct CDR3 sequences; more than 8% of them occurred a single time. 8% to 10% of the sample lies in the top ten.

The TCR was taken from a man aged 35-49 years with alopecia areata. Some clones in this sample may be carry-over from other donors' samples. The sequencing here drew on whole blood, taken in connection with sensitization to the hapten diphenylcyclopropenone (DPC). The V and J segments used are TRBV6-2 or TRBV6-3 and TRBJ2-1, with 8 middle bases fitting TRBD2. The DNA sequence is given as TGTGCCAGCAGTTACTACGCGGGAGGAGCCTACAATGAGCAGTTCTTC. Its amino acids are CASSYYAGGAYNEQFF.